These 21 T cell receptor beta chains originate from one sample sequenced in a study of T-cell reconstitution after alpha-beta-depleted transplantation in children. A TCRbeta library incorporating unique molecular identifiers was prepared. TCRdb fed the PCR reads into MiXCR, producing one record per CDR3 protein. The sample holds about 980,000 distinct CDR3 sequences, 25% to 30% seen once. Source: PBMCs, mostly from graft donor cells, taken 360 days after TCRalphabeta/CD19-depleted stem cell transplant. These receptors originate from a boy in the first two years of life who had a stem cell transplant for SCID, so the T cells may come from the graft donor.

A few counts support this clonotype. The CDR3 spells CASSLNRGQGGSNEQFF. CDR3 DNA sequence: TGTGCCAGCAGTTTAAACCGAGGACAGGGAGGCAGCAATGAGCAGTTCTTC. The rearrangement links TRBV27 to TRBJ2-1, with 8 bases lining up with TRBD1. Germline CDR1 is MNHEY and CDR2 is SMNVEV (reference sequence). J gave up 6 bases and V 2 bases, and 12 bases lay outside the gene matches. The CDR3 consists of 17 residues.

The chain links TRBV15 to TRBJ2-1; 11 positions agree with TRBD2. Trimming at V came to 3 bases and at J to 8 bases, leaving 6 bases not matched to a gene. The CDR3 is 15 amino acids. CDR1 and CDR2 from the germline V gene are LNHNV and YYDKDF (reference sequence). CDR3 coding DNA: TGTGCCACCAGCAGGATAGCGGGGGGGCCTTATGAGCAGTTCTTC. Protein: CATSRIAGGPYEQFF.

A few counts support this clonotype. V usage is TRBV20-1 and J usage is TRBJ2-2; TRBD2 matches at 8 bases. Germline loops: CDR1 DFQATT, CDR2 SNEGSKA (reference sequence). The CDR3 spans 16 residues. The CDR3, as DNA: TGCAGCGCTCTCCGCGGGGGGTCGTTCAACACCGGGGAGCTGTTTTTT. Residues: CSALRGGSFNTGELFF.

The chain links TRBV5-1 to TRBJ2-5; D may be TRBD1 (5 bases). Germline CDR1 and CDR2: SGHRS and YFSETQ. The germline V and J ends were trimmed by 0 bases and 2 bases, with 14 bases remaining between them. This CDR3 is built from 16 residues. CDR3 nucleotide sequence: TGCGCCAGCAGCTTGGGCCATACAGGAATGCAAGAGACCCAGTACTTC. It specifies CASSLGHTGMQETQYF.

This clonotype was seen a handful of times. The rearrangement uses TRBV20-1 and TRBJ2-7; D unresolved. V was shortened by 1 base and J by 4 bases, with 17 bases between the two germline ends. Germline V gene data show CDR1 as DFQATT and CDR2 as SNEGSKA (reference sequence). The CDR3 is made up of 15 amino acids. The chain's CDR3 is CSARGGQETYYEQYF. The CDR3 DNA reads TGCAGTGCTAGAGGCGGCCAGGAAACCTATTACGAGCAGTACTTC.

This clonotype was seen more than once but under ten times. The V call is TRBV7-2, the J call TRBJ1-4; 7 bases are a match to TRBD1. In germline, CDR1 is SGHTA, CDR2 FQGNSA. Trimming removed 5 bases from V and 7 bases from J; junction bases left unmatched: 7. This CDR3 spans 14 amino acids. CDR3 nucleotide sequence: TGTGCCAGCAGCCGAGACAGGGTACCTGAAAAACTGTTTTTT. This gives the protein CASSRDRVPEKLFF. The whole variable domain, filled in from reference TRBV7-2 and TRBJ1-4, reads GAGVSQSPSNKVTEKGKDVELRCDPISGHTALYWYRQSLGQGLEFLIYFQGNSAPDKSGLPSDRFSAERTGGSVSTLTIQRTQQEDSAVYLCASSRDRVPEKLFFGSGTQLSVL.

V gene TRBV12-3 or TRBV12-4 combines with J gene TRBJ2-3; 13 positions agree with TRBD2. CDR3 size: 15 residues. V gave up 6 bases and J gave up 2 bases; unmatched junction bases: 2. CDR3 sequence (DNA): TGTGCCAGCAGCACTAGCGGGGGGGTCACAGATACGCAGTATTTT. Translation gives CASSTSGGVTDTQYF.

The chain couples TRBV25-1 to TRBJ2-1; TRBD2 is a possible D gene (6 bases). Trimming stripped 1 base from V and 0 bases from J, with 10 bases between. The germline gives CDR1 MGHDK, CDR2 SYGVNS. The CDR3 covers 16 residues. The CDR3 is CASSESGVISYNEQFF. The CDR3 nucleotides read TGTGCCAGCAGTGAATCGGGAGTTATCTCCTACAATGAGCAGTTCTTC.

Only a few counts were recorded for this clonotype. The DNA for the CDR3 is TGTGCCAGCAGCTTAGGAGGAAGGGGGACACCCTACGAGCAGTACTTC. Translating gives CASSLGGRGTPYEQYF. The V and J genes are TRBV7-2 and TRBJ2-7; perhaps TRBD1 as D (6 bases). Germline-derived CDR1 and CDR2 are SGHTA and FQGNSA. The CDR3 loop spans 16 amino acids. V lost 1 base and J lost 2, with 15 bases in between.

The chain recombines TRBV12-3 or TRBV12-4 with TRBJ2-3; D may be TRBD2 (8 bases). The CDR3 contains 20 residues. Trimming shortened V by 1 base and J by 3 bases, and 26 bases separated the two germline ends. The CDR3, as DNA: TGTGCCAGCAGTTTAGGATCGGGAGGGGGCTTGGGAAGTGGAACAGATACGCAGTATTTT. It translates to CASSLGSGGGLGSGTDTQYF.

This CDR3 is CAISGQNSPLHF. The DNA for the CDR3 is TGTGCCATCAGTGGACAGAATTCACCCCTCCACTTT. The chain links TRBV10-3 to TRBJ1-6, with D possibly TRBD1 on 5 matching bases. Germline V gene data show CDR1 as ENHRY and CDR2 as SYGVKD. The V end was cut by 4 bases, the J end by 7 bases, with 5 bases between. The CDR3 runs 12 residues.

The gene calls are TRBV5-5 and TRBJ2-1; the D is unclear. Trimming removed 4 bases at V and 10 bases at J, with 12 bases between. In germline, CDR1 is SGHKS, CDR2 YYEKEE (reference sequence). This CDR3 has 12 amino acids. Here the CDR3 reads CASSPHQVEQFF. CDR3 DNA: TGTGCCAGCAGCCCCCACCAGGTCGAGCAGTTCTTC.

This clonotype was counted only a few times. J is TRBJ1-1 and V is TRBV4-1, with a tentative D call TRBD1 (6 bases). The germline CDR1 and CDR2 sequences are MGHRA and YSYEKL. The CDR3 sequence is 15 residues long. Trimming cost V 6 bases and J 1 base, with 15 bases left between them. The CDR3 DNA follows: TGCGCCAGCAGGCCCCCCACAGGGACGAACACTGAAGCTTTCTTT. Translation gives CASRPPTGTNTEAFF.

The chain is built from TRBV20-1 and TRBJ2-7; D is unclear. CDR1 is DFQATT, CDR2 SNEGSKA, per germline (reference sequence). The V end lost 0 bases, the J end lost 3 bases, and 12 bases lay between the germline ends. This CDR3 spans 14 amino acids. The CDR3 is CSARDMAGYYEQYF. CDR3 coding DNA: TGCAGTGCTAGAGATATGGCCGGGTACTACGAGCAGTACTTC.

The chain uses TRBV4-2 and TRBJ1-1; tentative D call: TRBD1 (6 bases). The CDR3 has 15 amino acids. Per the germline V gene, CDR1 is LGHNA and CDR2 is YNFKEQ. V lost 4 bases and J 5 bases, leaving 17 bases between the germline ends. CDR3 residues: CASSPDLVRGTEAFF. CDR3 DNA sequence: TGTGCCAGCAGCCCCGATTTAGTTAGGGGGACTGAAGCTTTCTTT.

This clonotype was recorded a few times. This chain links TRBV9 with TRBJ2-3; possibly TRBD1 for D (6 bases). Deletions cut 4 bases from V and 0 bases from J, with 15 bases between. The CDR3 has 16 residues. Looked up from germline, CDR1 is SGDLS and CDR2 is YYNGEE. In nucleotides, the CDR3 is TGTGCCAGCAGCCAGGGGAGCCTGGGGAGCACAGATACGCAGTATTTT. It specifies CASSQGSLGSTDTQYF.

This clonotype was recorded a few times. This rearrangement joins TRBV20-1 to TRBJ2-7, with D perhaps matching TRBD1 (6 bases). The CDR3 consists of 13 residues. V lost 6 bases, J lost 6 bases, and 18 bases lay in between. Looked up from germline, CDR1 is DFQATT and CDR2 is SNEGSKA (reference sequence). CDR3 nucleotides: TGCAGTGCCACTAATGGGGGCGGTAGCGAGCAGTACTTC. It specifies CSATNGGGSEQYF.

This clonotype has a handful of counts. This chain uses TRBV5-1 with TRBJ2-1, with D perhaps TRBD2 (6 bases). This CDR3 has 15 amino acids. Germline CDR1 SGHRS, CDR2 YFSETQ. V lost 4 bases and J 4 bases, leaving 15 bases between the germline ends. The CDR3 nucleotides are TGCGCCAGCAGCCCGGAGGGACTTTCATACAATGAGCAGTTCTTC. It specifies CASSPEGLSYNEQFF. Based on the CDR3 plus reference TRBV5-1 and TRBJ2-1, the full variable domain is KAGVTQTPRYLIKTRGQQVTLSCSPISGHRSVSWYQQTPGQGLQFLFEYFSETQRNKGNFPGRFSGRQFSNSRSEMNVSTLELGDSALYLCASSPEGLSYNEQFFGPGTRLTVL.

The chain recombines TRBV12-3 or TRBV12-4 with TRBJ1-4; TRBD1 is a possible D gene (5 bases). The CDR3 contains 14 residues. V gave up 3 bases and J gave up 1 base, with 6 bases separating them. Here the CDR3 DNA reads TGTGCCAGCAGTTTCGACAGAACTAATGAAAAACTGTTTTTT. Residues: CASSFDRTNEKLFF.

In DNA, the CDR3 is TGTGCCAGCAGCATGACCGGGACAGGAAGGAACACTGAAGCTTTCTTT. Translating it yields CASSMTGTGRNTEAFF. The chain couples TRBV5-6 to TRBJ1-1, with TRBD1 identical over 8 bases. With V trimmed by 4 bases and J by 1 base, 9 bases remained unmatched. Germline V CDR1 and CDR2: SGHDT, YYEEEE. The CDR3 loop spans 16 amino acids.

This clonotype was recorded a few times. The CDR3 reads CSVGTGGPEQYF. DNA for the CDR3: TGCAGCGTCGGGACAGGGGGCCCCGAGCAGTACTTC. The V gene is TRBV29-1, the J gene TRBJ2-7; 12 bases match TRBD1. The CDR3 consists of 12 residues. Per the germline V gene, CDR1 is SQVTM and CDR2 is ANQGSEA. J gave up 6 bases and V 6 bases, and 3 bases lay outside the gene matches.